This is a list of T cell receptor beta chains from one sample in a study of blood T cell repertoires in COVID-19. Assay used: immunoSEQ multiplex PCR; TCRdb lists only in-frame clones, some missing. Among approximately 390,000 clones listed, approximately 90% were seen once. Sequencing was carried out using PBMCs or T cells enriched from blood (not recorded which). The receptors were sampled from a woman aged 45-60 years who had recovered from COVID-19. CDR3s include the opening cysteine and the closing phenylalanine or tryptophan. A D gene is named only where the DNA matches it firmly. Not every row has a clone size; where given, it reads once, few, many or a size class.

>NA|TRBD2|15|TRBV13|TRBJ2-7
TGTGCCAGCAGACATCTAGCGGGGGGGATATACGAGCAGTACTTC
CASRHLAGGIYEQYF
>NA|TRBD1|15|TRBV6-6|TRBJ2-3
TGTGCCAGCAGTCACAGGGGTGCTAGCACAGATACGCAGTATTTT
CASSHRGASTDTQYF
>NA|NA|12|TRBV6-5|TRBJ1-2
TGTGCCAGCAGTCCCTCCGGGTATGGCTACACCTTC
CASSPSGYGYTF
>NA|TRBD1|16|TRBV19|TRBJ1-6
TGTGCCAGTAGTAACCCGACAGGGGTGTTGTTTTCACCCCTCCACTTT
CASSNPTGVLFSPLHF
>NA|TRBD2|15|TRBV6-1|TRBJ2-7
TGTGCCAGCAGTGACCTCCGGGACTACCTGGTTGAGCAGTACTTC
CASSDLRDYLVEQYF
>few|TRBD2|18|TRBV7-2|TRBJ2-7
TGTGCCAGCAGCTTAGATAGCGGGGGGGCCGGGAGCTCCTACGAGCAGTACTTC
CASSLDSGGAGSSYEQYF
>NA|NA|15|TRBV27|TRBJ1-2
TGTGCCAGCAGTTTACGGGCAGGGCCAAACTATGGCTACACCTTC
CASSLRAGPNYGYTF
>NA|TRBD1|14|TRBV6-5|TRBJ2-7
TGTGCCAGCACTGGGACAGAAGGGACCTACGAGCAGTACTTC
CASTGTEGTYEQYF
>NA|TRBD1|15|TRBV4-2|TRBJ1-5
TGTGCCAGCAGCCAAGAGACAGGGGGTAATCAGCCCCAGCATTTT
CASSQETGGNQPQHF
>NA|NA|13|TRBV19|TRBJ1-1
TGTGCCACATCCGGGAACCTGAACACTGAAGCTTTCTTT
CATSGNLNTEAFF
>NA|TRBD1|16|TRBV7-9|TRBJ2-5
TGTGCCAGCAGCCTTCAGAGGACAGGAGGACAAGAGACCCAGTACTTC
CASSLQRTGGQETQYF
>NA|TRBD2|18|TRBV7-8|TRBJ2-3
TGTGCCAGCAGCTTTGGCCTAGCGGGGGGCCGAGACACAGATACGCAGTATTTT
CASSFGLAGGRDTDTQYF
>NA|NA|13|TRBV2|TRBJ1-2
TGTGCCAGCAACCAACAGGTTAACTATGGCTACACCTTC
CASNQQVNYGYTF
>NA|NA|13|TRBV29-1|TRBJ1-1
TGCAGCTTCCAGGGGCCGAGGGTCGCTGAAGCTTTCTTT
CSFQGPRVAEAFF
>few|NA|12|TRBV3-1/TRBV3-2|TRBJ1-2
TGTGCCAGCAGCTACACAGGGACCGGCTACACCTTC
CASSYTGTGYTF